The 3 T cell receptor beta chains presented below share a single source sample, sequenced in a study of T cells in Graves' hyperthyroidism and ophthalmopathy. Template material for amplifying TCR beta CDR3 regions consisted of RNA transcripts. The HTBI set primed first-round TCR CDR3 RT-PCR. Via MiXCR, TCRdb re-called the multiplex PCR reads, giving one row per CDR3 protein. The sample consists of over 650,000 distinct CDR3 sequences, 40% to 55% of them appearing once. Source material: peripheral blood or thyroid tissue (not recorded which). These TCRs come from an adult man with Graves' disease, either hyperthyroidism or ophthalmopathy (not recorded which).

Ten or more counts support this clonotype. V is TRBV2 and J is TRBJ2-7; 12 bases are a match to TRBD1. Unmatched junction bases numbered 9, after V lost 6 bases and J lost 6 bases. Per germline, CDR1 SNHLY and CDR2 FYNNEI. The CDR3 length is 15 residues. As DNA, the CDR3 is TGTGCCAGCAGGGCAACCGGGACAGGGGGCGTCGAGCAGTACTTC. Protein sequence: CASRATGTGGVEQYF.

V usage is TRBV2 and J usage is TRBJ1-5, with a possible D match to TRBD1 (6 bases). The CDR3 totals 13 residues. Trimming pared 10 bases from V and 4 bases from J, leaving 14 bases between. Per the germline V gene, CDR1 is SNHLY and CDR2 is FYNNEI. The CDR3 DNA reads TGTGCCACCAAACAGGGAGGGAATCAGCCCCAGCATTTT. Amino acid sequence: CATKQGGNQPQHF.

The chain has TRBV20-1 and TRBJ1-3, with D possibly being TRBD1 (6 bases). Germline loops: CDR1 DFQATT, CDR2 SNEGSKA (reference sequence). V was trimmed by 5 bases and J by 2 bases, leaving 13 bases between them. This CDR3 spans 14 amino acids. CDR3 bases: TGCAGTGCTCCTGCAGGGGTAGCTGGAAACACCATATATTTT. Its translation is CSAPAGVAGNTIYF.